Listed below are T cell receptor beta chains from one sample, sequenced in a study of cytomegalovirus exposure and HLA in healthy donors. Assay used: immunoSEQ multiplex PCR; TCRdb lists only in-frame clones, some missing. The sample carries 80,000 to 100,000 clones, roughly two thirds recorded once. Sequencing was carried out using PBMCs. The receptors were gathered from a man between 35 and 55 years old in good health and CMV-seronegative. Both conserved end residues are part of each CDR3. A D gene is named only where the DNA matches it firmly. Rows may omit the clone size; those that give it use once, few, many or a size class.

cdr3_aa,cdr3_nt,clone_size,v_call,j_call,d_call
CASSPRGSGVVTDTQYF,TGCGCCAGCAGCCCCCGGGGGAGCGGGGTAGTCACAGATACGCAGTATTTT,-,TRBV4-1,TRBJ2-3,TRBD2
CASSRRDRALGEKLFF,TGTGCCAGCAGCAGACGGGACAGGGCATTGGGCGAAAAACTGTTTTTT,once,TRBV28,TRBJ1-4,TRBD1
CASSLHTGPNQPQHF,TGCGCCAGCAGCTTACATACAGGGCCCAATCAGCCCCAGCATTTT,-,TRBV5-1,TRBJ1-5,-
CASSVGAGTGGVQETQYF,TGTGCCAGCAGCGTAGGAGCCGGGACAGGGGGTGTCCAAGAGACCCAGTACTTC,-,TRBV9,TRBJ2-5,TRBD1
CASRQRQMDVNEQFF,TGTGCCAGCAGGCAAAGACAGATGGATGTCAATGAGCAGTTCTTC,-,TRBV6-1,TRBJ2-1,-
CASSLGAVNEKLFF,TGTGCCAGCAGTTTAGGGGCAGTGAATGAAAAACTGTTTTTT,-,TRBV6-5,TRBJ1-4,-
CASSLSQGTEQYF,TGTGCCAGCAGTTTATCCCAGGGAACCGAGCAGTACTTC,-,TRBV27,TRBJ2-7,-
CASSHWTDGIEAFF,TGTGCCAGCAGCCACTGGACAGACGGGATTGAAGCTTTCTTT,-,TRBV9,TRBJ1-1,-
CASSVEAEETQYF,TGTGCCAGCAGTGTGGAGGCGGAAGAGACCCAGTACTTC,-,TRBV2,TRBJ2-5,-
CASGTNYEQYF,TGTGCCAGCGGGACAAACTACGAGCAGTACTTC,-,TRBV6-1,TRBJ2-7,-
CASSGGEGDTEAFF,TGTGCCAGCAGCGGGGGCGAGGGGGACACTGAAGCTTTCTTT,few,TRBV21-1,TRBJ1-1,-
CASGQGGEKLFF,TGTGCCAGCGGGCAGGGGGGTGAAAAACTGTTTTTT,-,TRBV2,TRBJ1-4,TRBD1
CASSYRQGAGNTIYF,TGTGCCAGCAGTTATCGGCAGGGGGCTGGAAACACCATATATTTT,-,TRBV6-5,TRBJ1-3,TRBD1
CASSQDRSSGGAGTQYF,TGCGCCAGCAGCCAAGATCGGTCTAGCGGGGGGGCAGGGACCCAGTACTTC,-,TRBV4-3,TRBJ2-5,TRBD2
CASGGGTQETQYF,TGTGCCAGCGGCGGGGGGACGCAAGAGACCCAGTACTTC,-,TRBV5-4,TRBJ2-5,TRBD2
CASSLDRDSYGYTF,TGCGCCAGCAGCTTGGACCGAGACAGCTATGGCTACACCTTC,few,TRBV5-1,TRBJ1-2,-
CASSLGQGSGANVLTF,TGTGCCAGCAGCTTAGGGCAGGGTTCTGGGGCCAACGTCCTGACTTTC,-,TRBV7-8,TRBJ2-6,-
CASSMTGDSIQKAFF,TGTGCCAGTAGTATGACTGGGGACTCAATTCAAAAAGCTTTCTTT,-,TRBV19,TRBJ1-1,-
CARSTGQGKNEQFF,TGTGCCAGAAGCACGGGACAGGGTAAAAATGAGCAGTTCTTC,-,TRBV5-3,TRBJ2-1,TRBD1
CASSWDRGSETQYF,TGTGCCAGCAGCTGGGACAGGGGGTCGGAGACCCAGTACTTC,-,TRBV7-2,TRBJ2-5,TRBD1
CASSVLAGGHNEQFF,TGTGCCAGCAGTGTTCTAGCGGGGGGCCACAATGAGCAGTTCTTC,-,TRBV9,TRBJ2-1,TRBD2
CASSQLAGTRNSYEQYF,TGCGCCAGCAGCCAATTGGCGGGGACCCGGAACTCCTACGAGCAGTACTTC,few,TRBV4-1,TRBJ2-7,-
CASSRRWGEDSPLHF,TGCGCCAGCAGCCGTCGTTGGGGCGAGGATTCACCCCTCCACTTT,-,TRBV5-1,TRBJ1-6,-
CASSPLTGHTEAFF,TGTGCCAGCAGTCCTCTGACAGGACACACTGAAGCTTTCTTT,-,TRBV28,TRBJ1-1,-
CASSFGLVVTDTQYF,TGTGCCAGCAGCTTCGGACTAGTGGTCACAGATACGCAGTATTTT,-,TRBV13,TRBJ2-3,TRBD2
CASRGSSTGNTIYF,TGTGCCAGTAGAGGCAGCAGCACTGGAAACACCATATATTTT,-,TRBV6-5,TRBJ1-3,-
CASSYQGNTEAFF,TGTGCCAGCAGCTACCAGGGAAACACTGAAGCTTTCTTT,-,TRBV9,TRBJ1-1,-
CASSLAASGGQGNEQFF,TGTGCCAGCAGCTTAGCGGCTAGCGGGGGGCAGGGCAATGAGCAGTTCTTC,-,TRBV7-2,TRBJ2-1,TRBD2